This T cell receptor beta chain was recovered during a study of T-cell memory formation after mild COVID-19. Germline V gene lookup returns CDR1 MGHRA and CDR2 YSYEKL. V lost 1 base and J lost 3, with 10 bases in between. This CDR3 spans 14 amino acids. The authors produced TCR alpha and TCR beta cDNA libraries with sample barcodes and UMIs by 5'RACE using constant-segment primers. TCRdb re-called the 5' RACE reads with MiXCR, one entry per CDR3 protein. Seen here are 200,000 to 250,000 distinct CDR3 sequences, less than 20% observed once, and the top ten hold 3.5%. The chain carries TRBV4-1 and TRBJ2-7; D remains ambiguous. The sample taken for sequencing was PBMCs or a T cell subset sorted from them (not recorded which). This receptor was taken from a young man who had mild COVID-19 (a few samples of this study predate the infection). Cell type and time point are not known. The CDR3 nucleotides read TGCGCCAGCAGCCAAGTGGGCGTGAGCTACGAGCAGTACTTC. Translating it yields CASSQVGVSYEQYF.